Each of the 17 T cell receptor beta chains below was sequenced from the same sample in a study of identical twins. TCRdb redid the calling of the 5' RACE reads with MiXCR, one entry per CDR3 protein. The table has about 480,000 distinct CDR3 sequences, over 12% seen once. The same sample was also studied in work on yellow fever vaccine responses in identical twins.

Source material: CD4+ T cells sorted from blood. These TCRs come from a woman aged 18-35 years in good health.

The chain recombines TRBV27 with TRBJ2-7; 11 bases map to TRBD2. This CDR3 is 15 amino acids long. Germline CDR1 MNHEY, CDR2 SMNVEV (reference sequence). V lost 2 bases, J lost 6 bases, and 6 bases stayed unmatched. CDR3 DNA: TGTGCCAGCAGTTTACTAGCGGGAGGCCTTCGCGAGCAGTACTTC. Translating it yields CASSLLAGGLREQYF.

V gene TRBV6-1 combines with J gene TRBJ2-1, with 11 bases fitting TRBD1. The V gene end was trimmed by 7 bases and the J gene end by 10 bases; junction bases not matched to a gene: 9. This CDR3 has 14 amino acids. Looked up from germline, CDR1 is MNHNS and CDR2 is SASEGT. As DNA, the CDR3 is TGTGCCAGCACCCTATCCGGACAGGGGGCCGAGCAGTTCTTC. Its translation: CASTLSGQGAEQFF.

This clonotype showed up just a few times. V is TRBV14 and J is TRBJ1-6; D uncertain. The V end was cut by 0 bases, the J end by 1 base, with 7 bases between. Per the germline V gene, CDR1 is SGHDN and CDR2 is FVKESK. The CDR3 consists of 16 residues. CDR3 protein: CASSQDIGSYNSPLHF. The CDR3, as DNA: TGTGCCAGCAGCCAAGATATCGGATCCTATAATTCACCCCTCCACTTT.

This chain connects TRBV5-1 to TRBJ2-1; TRBD2 matches 8 bases. CDR1 SGHRS and CDR2 YFSETQ come from the germline V gene. The CDR3 loop spans 15 amino acids. The V and J ends lost 4 bases and 8 bases, in that order; junction bases with no gene match: 11. This CDR3 is CASSQSGRSSYEQFF. In DNA, the CDR3 is TGCGCCAGCAGCCAGAGCGGGAGATCCTCCTATGAGCAGTTCTTC.

This clonotype came up a few times. V and J are TRBV4-2 and TRBJ2-1; either TRBD1 or TRBD2 may supply D (5 bases each). Per the germline V gene, CDR1 is LGHNA and CDR2 is YNFKEQ. The CDR3 spans 17 residues. V lost 4 bases to trimming and J lost 0 bases, with 16 bases between them. CDR3 protein: CASSPTGTPGSYNEQFF. The CDR3 coding sequence is TGTGCCAGCAGCCCAACCGGGACCCCCGGCTCCTACAATGAGCAGTTCTTC.

This chain connects TRBV12-5 to TRBJ2-2; either TRBD1 or TRBD2 may supply D (6 bases each). CDR3 length: 15 amino acids. Trimming cost V 2 bases and J 2 bases, with 9 bases left between them. Per the germline V gene, CDR1 is LGHNT and CDR2 is FRNRAP. CDR3 sequence reads: CASGLTGANTGELFF. Written as DNA, the CDR3 is TGTGCTAGTGGTTTGACGGGGGCAAACACCGGGGAGCTGTTTTTT.

This clonotype was seen a few times. The V call is TRBV28, the J call TRBJ2-5; the D is unclear. Per germline, CDR1 MDHEN and CDR2 SYDVKM. The V end was cut by 5 bases, the J end by 1 base, with 17 bases between. The CDR3 spans 16 residues. The DNA for the CDR3 is TGTGCCAGCAGTCCGCACGACTTCTCCATCCAAGAGACCCAGTACTTC. Residues: CASSPHDFSIQETQYF. Together with reference TRBV28 and TRBJ2-5, the CDR3 gives the full variable domain: DVKVTQSSRYLVKRTGEKVFLECVQDMDHENMFWYRQDPGLGLRLIYFSYDVKMKEKGDIPEGYSVSREKKERFSLILESASTNQTSMYLCASSPHDFSIQETQYFGPGTRLLVL.

This clonotype has at least ten counts. V is TRBV10-3 and J is TRBJ2-3; 10 positions match TRBD2. V was clipped by 6 bases and J by 4 bases; unmatched bases: 7. The CDR3 runs to 15 residues. CDR1 is ENHRY, CDR2 SYGVKD, per germline. CDR3 region: CAIRTGTSASDTQYF. The CDR3 nucleotides are TGTGCCATCAGGACCGGGACTAGCGCTTCAGATACGCAGTATTTT.

This chain joins TRBV13 and TRBJ2-7; D might be TRBD2 (7 bases). Germline CDR1 reads PRHDT; CDR2 reads FYEKMQ (reference sequence). There are 16 residues in the CDR3. The V and J ends lost 0 bases and 1 base respectively, with 13 bases between them. This CDR3 reads CASSLGSRGRSYEQYF. CDR3 sequence (DNA): TGTGCCAGCAGCTTAGGTTCGCGGGGGCGATCCTACGAGCAGTACTTC.

The chain has TRBV29-1 and TRBJ2-3; TRBD1 agrees at 9 bases. The junction had 5 bases not matched to a gene; V was cut back by 6 bases and J by 1 base. Germline CDR1 SQVTM, CDR2 ANQGSEA. The CDR3 is 14 amino acids. CDR3 in amino acids: CSVLTGGGTDTQYF. In nucleotides, the CDR3 is TGCAGCGTCCTGACAGGGGGTGGCACAGATACGCAGTATTTT.

This clonotype was counted only a few times. The V call is TRBV12-3 or TRBV12-4, the J call TRBJ2-7; the D gene is possibly TRBD1 (6 bases). V gave up 7 bases and J gave up 2 bases, with 15 bases separating them. The CDR3 covers 14 residues. CDR3 DNA: TGTGCCAGCATCCCCTCGAAGGGGGCCTACGAGCAGTACTTC. Amino acids: CASIPSKGAYEQYF.

This clonotype came up many times. CDR3 amino acids: CASSDGQYQETQYF. The CDR3 DNA is TGTGCCAGCAGTGACGGACAGTACCAAGAGACCCAGTACTTC. The chain couples TRBV2 to TRBJ2-5, with D perhaps matching TRBD1 (6 bases). V was clipped by 3 bases and J by 0 bases, with 8 bases between them. The CDR3 totals 14 residues. CDR1 and CDR2 (germline): SNHLY, FYNNEI.

The chain is built from TRBV29-1 and TRBJ1-1; 7 nucleotides line up with TRBD1. Germline CDR1 is SQVTM and CDR2 is ANQGSEA. This CDR3 spans 13 amino acids. V was clipped by 7 bases and J by 1 base; unmatched bases: 6. CDR3 amino acids: CSAEDRANTEAFF. The CDR3 DNA follows: TGCAGCGCCGAAGACAGGGCGAACACTGAAGCTTTCTTT.

This clonotype was observed a few times. This rearrangement joins TRBV27 to TRBJ2-7, with 8 bases fitting TRBD2. Per germline, CDR1 MNHEY and CDR2 SMNVEV (reference sequence). After removal of 0 bases from V and 6 bases from J, the junction contained 19 bases not matched to a gene. The CDR3 contains 19 residues. The CDR3 reads CASSLSSWDRLGGGVEQYF. The CDR3 DNA follows: TGTGCCAGCAGTTTATCGAGTTGGGATCGGCTCGGGGGGGGTGTCGAGCAGTACTTC.

The genes are TRBV28 and TRBJ2-7; the D call may be TRBD1 or TRBD2 (5 bases each). CDR1 and CDR2 from the germline V gene are MDHEN and SYDVKM. The V end lost 5 bases, the J end lost 6 bases, and 17 bases lay between the germline ends. This CDR3 has 14 residues. This CDR3 is CASSAAGAGGEQYF. CDR3 DNA: TGTGCCAGCAGTGCCGCCGGGGCCGGAGGCGAGCAGTACTTC.

The J gene is TRBJ1-6, the V gene TRBV6-1; D is perhaps TRBD1 (5 bases). This CDR3 has 13 amino acids. Per the germline V gene, CDR1 is MNHNS and CDR2 is SASEGT. V lost 8 bases and J 7 bases, leaving 12 bases between the germline ends. The CDR3 here is CASHDSGNSPLHF. CDR3 nucleotide sequence: TGTGCCAGCCATGACAGCGGAAATTCACCCCTCCACTTT.

The V gene is TRBV29-1, the J gene TRBJ2-1; a possible D gene is TRBD2 (6 bases). Trimming took off 4 bases at V and 5 bases at J, with 21 bases between the two ends. This CDR3 spans 16 amino acids. The V gene's germline CDR1 is SQVTM and CDR2 ANQGSEA. This CDR3 reads CSVGDYGTHKNNEQFF. The CDR3, as DNA: TGCAGCGTTGGGGATTACGGGACTCACAAAAACAATGAGCAGTTCTTC.